These 27 T cell receptor beta chains were sequenced from one sample in a study of T cell repertoires in cytomegalovirus infection. What these receptors recognize is not known. TCRdb re-derived calls from the reads in MiXCR, one entry per CDR3 protein. The sample has around 800,000 distinct CDR3 sequences; about 30% are singletons. Sequenced material: cultured CD8+ T cells from PBMCs, taken from culture after CMV antigen stimulation. The source of these receptors is a human donor in good health (CMV status not recorded). Some clones in this sample may be carry-over from other donors' samples.

This clonotype came up a few times. The DNA of the CDR3 is TGTGCCAGCAGGGGACAGGGTGCGATCCTAGAGACCCAGTACTTC. It is translated as CASRGQGAILETQYF. V is TRBV6-6 and J is TRBJ2-5, with 9 bases that match TRBD1. The germline V gene encodes CDR1 MNHNY and CDR2 SVGAGI (reference sequence). The CDR3 covers 15 residues. V was clipped by 6 bases and J by 4 bases; unmatched bases: 9.

This clonotype has just a few counts. This chain links TRBV6-6 with TRBJ1-3; D call uncertain. The CDR3 contains 11 residues. Trimming removed 10 bases at V and 0 bases at J, with 4 bases between. The V gene's germline CDR1 is MNHNY and CDR2 SVGAGI (reference sequence). The CDR3 sequence: CATVSGNTIYF. The CDR3 region has the DNA TGTGCCACCGTCTCTGGAAACACCATATATTTT.

The sample holds many counts of this clonotype. The chain combines TRBV7-6 with TRBJ1-6, with 10 bases identical to TRBD1. The CDR3 is 15 amino acids. Trimming removed 1 base from V and 9 bases from J; junction bases left unmatched: 3. Germline V lookup: CDR1 SGHVS, CDR2 FNYEAQ. Written as DNA, the CDR3 is TGTGCCAGCAGCTTAGGACAGGGGGCCGTTTCACCCCTCCACTTT. Translated, it gives CASSLGQGAVSPLHF.

In this sample, this clonotype turned up a few times. The chain is built from TRBV7-3 and TRBJ2-1; a weak D match, TRBD2 (5 bases). CDR1 is SGHTA and CDR2 is FQGTGA in the germline V gene. The CDR3 runs to 15 residues. The V end lost 7 bases, the J end lost 2 bases, and 15 bases lay between the germline ends. Here the CDR3 DNA reads TGTGCCAGCATTCCTCTGGGGAGACCCTACAATGAGCAGTTCTTC. Protein product: CASIPLGRPYNEQFF.

This clonotype was observed a few times. The V and J genes are TRBV28 and TRBJ1-5, with 7 bases aligning to TRBD1. Trimming took 7 bases from V and 5 from J; bases not matched to a gene: 11. CDR1 and CDR2 (germline): MDHEN, SYDVKM. The CDR3 sequence is 15 residues long. The CDR3 bases are TGTGCCAGCACCCTCTCGCACAGGGGATATCAGCCCCAGCATTTT. Its protein is CASTLSHRGYQPQHF.

This clonotype was recorded a few times. The chain combines TRBV7-2 with TRBJ1-1; tentative D call: TRBD1 (5 bases). Germline lookup yields CDR1 SGHTA and CDR2 FQGNSA. Trimming stripped 6 bases from V and 7 bases from J, with 12 bases between. The CDR3 covers 12 residues. Written as DNA, the CDR3 is TGTGCCAGCAGAGGGGATTTCAATGAAGCTTTCTTT. This sequence encodes CASRGDFNEAFF.

This clonotype has a count of ten or more. This chain connects TRBV7-2 to TRBJ1-1; TRBD1 might be the D (6 bases). Germline CDR1 reads SGHTA; CDR2 reads FQGNSA. The V gene lost 5 bases and the J gene lost 5 bases, with 18 bases spanning the gap. The CDR3 is 15 amino acids. The CDR3 loop reads CASSLRGGATTEAFF. In DNA form, the CDR3 reads TGTGCCAGCAGCCTACGCGGGGGCGCAACAACTGAAGCTTTCTTT.

A few counts support this clonotype. The gene calls are TRBV6-5 and TRBJ2-3; 11 positions match TRBD2. CDR3 length equals 18 residues. The trim removed 2 bases at V and 2 bases at J, leaving 9 bases unmatched. The germline V gene encodes CDR1 MNHEY and CDR2 SVGAGI. CDR3 amino acids: CASSYIAGGPFVTDTQYF. The CDR3, as DNA: TGTGCCAGCAGTTACATAGCGGGGGGGCCGTTTGTCACAGATACGCAGTATTTT.

J is TRBJ1-2 and V is TRBV7-9, with D possibly matching TRBD1 (5 bases). Germline V gene lookup returns CDR1 SEHNR and CDR2 FQNEAQ (reference sequence). This CDR3 contains 14 residues. V lost 5 bases and J 6 bases, leaving 16 bases between the germline ends. CDR3 residues: CASSPPTAPHGYTF. The CDR3 bases are TGTGCCAGCAGCCCCCCGACAGCACCCCATGGCTACACCTTC.

The chain is built from TRBV7-3 and TRBJ2-1, with TRBD1 identical over 7 bases. The germline V gene has CDR1 SGHTA and CDR2 FQGTGA. There are 15 residues in the CDR3. Trimming at V came to 3 bases and at J to 7 bases, leaving 9 bases not matched to a gene. CDR3: CASSFRQGSLNEQFF. The CDR3 region has the DNA TGTGCCAGCAGCTTTCGACAGGGTAGCTTGAATGAGCAGTTCTTC. Combining the CDR3 with reference TRBV7-3 and TRBJ2-1 gives the whole variable domain GAGVSQTPSNKVTEKGKYVELRCDPISGHTALYWYRQSLGQGPEFLIYFQGTGAADDSGLPNDRFFAVRPEGSVSTLKIQRTERGDSAVYLCASSFRQGSLNEQFFGPGTRLTVL.

This clonotype was seen a single time. A read error may be the cause here, since a much bigger clone is one base away. Written as DNA, the CDR3 is TGTGCCAACAGCTTATCAACCCGGACTAGCGGGGGCCCGGAGCAGTTCTTC. Translated: CANSLSTRTSGGPEQFF. This chain uses TRBV11-2 with TRBJ2-1; 13 nucleotides align to TRBD2. There are 17 residues in the CDR3. Germline CDR1 reads SGHAT; CDR2 reads FQNNGV.

This clonotype was picked up a small number of times. J is TRBJ2-7 and V is TRBV7-9, with 7 bases that match TRBD1. The CDR3 extends over 15 amino acids. V lost 5 bases, J lost 0 bases, and 7 bases stayed unmatched. The germline V gene encodes CDR1 SEHNR and CDR2 FQNEAQ (reference sequence). Written as DNA, the CDR3 is TGTGCCAGCAGCCTTACAGGGGTAACCTCCTACGAGCAGTACTTC. This translates into CASSLTGVTSYEQYF. Using reference TRBV7-9 and TRBJ2-7 for the parts outside the CDR3, the full variable domain is DTGVSQNPRHKITKRGQNVTFRCDPISEHNRLYWYRQTLGQGPEFLTYFQNEAQLEKSRLLSDRFSAERPKGSFSTLEIQRTEQGDSAMYLCASSLTGVTSYEQYFGPGTRLTVT.

This clonotype was seen a handful of times. The rearrangement joins TRBV27 to TRBJ1-5; D is ambiguous. Looked up from germline, CDR1 is MNHEY and CDR2 is SMNVEV (reference sequence). V lost 1 base and J lost 4, with 8 bases in between. CDR3 length: 14 amino acids. This CDR3 reads CASSLFPLNQPQHF. DNA for the CDR3: TGTGCCAGCAGTTTATTCCCTCTAAATCAGCCCCAGCATTTT.

At least ten counts were recorded for this clonotype. The gene calls are TRBV7-6 and TRBJ2-1; unclear D gene. From germline, CDR1 is SGHVS and CDR2 FNYEAQ. Deletions cut 4 bases from V and 5 bases from J, with 21 bases between. The CDR3 loop spans 17 amino acids. CDR3 sequence: CASSYLANGLPHNEQFF. CDR3 coding DNA: TGTGCCAGCAGCTACCTCGCCAATGGCCTGCCGCACAATGAGCAGTTCTTC.

The rearrangement uses TRBV12-3 or TRBV12-4 and TRBJ2-5; D ambiguous. The CDR3 has 13 amino acids. Trimming left V 3 bases short and J 2 bases short, with 7 bases between. The CDR3 DNA sequence: TGTGCCAGCAGTTTTAACCCACAAGAGACCCAGTACTTC. Amino acids: CASSFNPQETQYF.

The rearrangement uses TRBV10-3 and TRBJ2-2; TRBD2 might be the D (7 bases). V dropped 7 bases and J dropped 3 bases, with 21 bases sitting between them. Germline V gives CDR1 ENHRY, CDR2 SYGVKD. The CDR3 runs to 17 residues. The CDR3: CAIKLARGGSDTGELFF. Here the CDR3 DNA reads TGTGCCATCAAGCTAGCGAGGGGGGGATCGGACACCGGGGAGCTGTTTTTT.

There are a few counts of this clonotype. V usage is TRBV10-3 and J usage is TRBJ1-5; possible D gene TRBD1, 6 bases. The CDR3 is 15 amino acids. The V end lost 3 bases, the J end lost 5 bases, and 14 bases lay between the germline ends. Germline-derived CDR1 and CDR2 are ENHRY and SYGVKD. The CDR3 nucleotides are TGTGCCATCAGTGACTCAGGGGATATTTATCAGCCCCAGCATTTT. As protein: CAISDSGDIYQPQHF.

The gene calls are TRBV2 and TRBJ2-3; 12 bases fit TRBD2. The length of the CDR3 is 17 residues. J was trimmed by 0 bases and V by 4 bases; bases with no gene match: 5. Germline CDR1 is SNHLY and CDR2 is FYNNEI. CDR3 bases: TGTGCCAGCAGTGCTCGACTAGCGGGGGCTAGCACAGATACGCAGTATTTT. Protein product: CASSARLAGASTDTQYF.

The V call is TRBV7-6, the J call TRBJ2-7; 10 bases align to TRBD1. The germline gives CDR1 SGHVS, CDR2 FNYEAQ. Unmatched junction bases numbered 3, after V lost 1 base and J lost 3 bases. CDR3 size: 15 residues. The CDR3 DNA is TGTGCCAGCAGCTTAGTCCGGGACAGGGGCTACGAGCAGTACGTC. This gives the protein CASSLVRDRGYEQYV.

J is TRBJ2-5 and V is TRBV6-2 or TRBV6-3, with D unclear. Germline values: CDR1 MNHEY, CDR2 SVGEGT. Trimming left V 3 bases short and J 1 base short, with 18 bases between. The CDR3 is 17 amino acids. CDR3 DNA: TGTGCCAGCAGTTATGCAGCCTCGACGGAGTTCCAAGAGACCCAGTACTTC. Translating gives CASSYAASTEFQETQYF.

The chain recombines TRBV2 with TRBJ2-1, with D tentatively TRBD1 (6 bases). Germline loops: CDR1 SNHLY, CDR2 FYNNEI. The V gene lost 2 bases and the J gene lost 0 bases, with 14 bases spanning the gap. There are 17 residues in the CDR3. CDR3 protein: CASSEPLQGSSYNEQFF. The CDR3 nucleotides are TGTGCCAGCAGTGAACCCCTCCAGGGGAGCTCCTACAATGAGCAGTTCTTC.

This clonotype has only a few counts. The genes are TRBV4-1 and TRBJ1-1, with a possible D match to TRBD1 (5 bases). CDR1 MGHRA and CDR2 YSYEKL come from the germline V gene. V gave up 2 bases and J gave up 1 base, with 11 bases separating them. This CDR3 is 15 amino acids long. The CDR3: CASSQHSGGNTEAFF. In DNA form, the CDR3 reads TGCGCCAGCAGCCAACACTCGGGGGGGAACACTGAAGCTTTCTTT.

Many counts were recorded for this clonotype. This chain joins TRBV27 and TRBJ2-3, with 8 bases identical to TRBD1. V lost 2 bases to trimming and J lost 7 bases; unmatched junction nucleotides: 11. CDR3 length equals 16 residues. Germline assignment: CDR1 MNHEY and CDR2 SMNVEV (reference sequence). The CDR3 region is CASSLVRGRANNTQYF. The CDR3 DNA follows: TGTGCCAGCAGTTTAGTCAGGGGGCGGGCCAATAATACGCAGTATTTT.

The chain has TRBV27 and TRBJ2-7; D might be TRBD1 or TRBD2, each matching 5 bases. Trimming left V 3 bases short and J 4 bases short, with 13 bases between. Germline V gene lookup returns CDR1 MNHEY and CDR2 SMNVEV (reference sequence). The CDR3 contains 14 residues. The CDR3 nucleotides are TGTGCCAGCAGTTTCGGGGTGGGGCGATACGAGCAGTACTTC. Encoded protein: CASSFGVGRYEQYF.

CDR3 in amino acids: CASSLQGPSDTQYF. CDR3 in DNA: TGTGCCAGCAGTTTACAGGGGCCTTCGGATACGCAGTATTTT. The chain is built from TRBV12-3 or TRBV12-4 and TRBJ2-3; perhaps TRBD1 as D (6 bases). This CDR3 is 14 amino acids long. V shed 2 bases and J shed 6 bases, with 12 bases lying between them.

This chain joins TRBV7-8 and TRBJ1-2; D remains unclear. This CDR3 spans 13 amino acids. The V end lost 3 bases, the J end lost 3 bases, and 8 bases lay between the germline ends. CDR1 is SGHVS and CDR2 is FQNEAQ in the germline V gene. The CDR3 reads CASSFNKYYGYTF. DNA of the CDR3: TGTGCCAGCAGCTTTAACAAGTACTATGGCTACACCTTC.

V is TRBV27 and J is TRBJ1-6; perhaps TRBD1 as D (6 bases). V lost 7 bases, J lost 14 bases, and 15 bases lay in between. Per germline, CDR1 MNHEY and CDR2 SMNVEV (reference sequence). The CDR3 totals 12 residues. CDR3 loop: CASTIQGRALHF. CDR3 in DNA: TGTGCCAGCACCATACAGGGTCGGGCCCTCCACTTT.